The rows below give T cell receptor beta chains drawn from one sample of a study of blood T cell repertoires in COVID-19. Data came from immunoSEQ multiplex PCR; TCRdb stores just in-frame clones and leaves some out. The profile shows about 160,000 clones, roughly 84% of them singletons. The sample comprised peripheral blood. Every receptor here comes from a woman aged 45-65 years with COVID-19, enrolled during active disease. CDR3s include the opening cysteine and the closing phenylalanine or tryptophan. Each record gives: D gene, clone size, J gene, V gene, CDR3 DNA, CDR3 protein. A D gene is named only where the DNA matches it firmly. Clone size appears in some rows only: once, few, many, or a class for an expanded clone.

.	once	TRBJ2-5	TRBV2	TGTGCCAGCAAAGCGGGCAGCACCCAAGAGACCCAGTACTTC	CASKAGSTQETQYF
.	few	TRBJ1-3	TRBV3-1/TRBV3-2	TGTGCCAGCAGTCCAGGGTTAGCTGGAAACACCATATATTTT	CASSPGLAGNTIYF
.	.	TRBJ2-3	TRBV6-2/TRBV6-3	TGTGCCAGCAGTTACGACTGGGGGCGCGGCACAGATACGCAGTATTTT	CASSYDWGRGTDTQYF
.	.	TRBJ1-1	TRBV4-1	TGCGCCAGCAGCCACCAAAAGAACACTGAAGCTTTCTTT	CASSHQKNTEAFF
TRBD2	.	TRBJ2-2	TRBV28	TGTGCCAGCAGTCCACCCGAATCGAGCGGGGGGAACACCGGGGAGCTGTTTTTT	CASSPPESSGGNTGELFF
.	once	TRBJ1-1	TRBV5-5	TGTGCCAGCAGCCCTATCGACAGATTGAACACTGAAGCTTTCTTT	CASSPIDRLNTEAFF
TRBD1	.	TRBJ2-1	TRBV12-5	TGTGCTAGTGGTTCTCCGGACAGGGAGGCCTACAATGAGCAGTTCTTC	CASGSPDREAYNEQFF
TRBD1	.	TRBJ1-2	TRBV11-2	TGTGCCAGCAGCTTGGCTACTGGACAGGGGAACTATGGCTACACCTTC	CASSLATGQGNYGYTF
TRBD1	.	TRBJ1-6	TRBV19	TGTGCCAGTAGTGATTATACGGGACAGTTTTCACCCCTCCACTTT	CASSDYTGQFSPLHF
TRBD2	many	TRBJ2-3	TRBV7-3	TGTGCCAGCGGCACTCTAGCGGGGGGCACAGATACGCAGTATTTT	CASGTLAGGTDTQYF
TRBD1	.	TRBJ1-2	TRBV27	TGTGCCAGCAGGACAGGGGGCCATGGCTACACCTTC	CASRTGGHGYTF
TRBD2	.	TRBJ2-1	TRBV7-3	TGTGCCAGCAGCATGGGGAATAGCGGGGGGAAGTACAATGAGCAGTTCTTC	CASSMGNSGGKYNEQFF
.	.	TRBJ2-7	TRBV19	TGTGCCAGTAGAGGAGGGGCCTACGAGCAGTACTTC	CASRGGAYEQYF
.	.	TRBJ2-7	TRBV30	TGTGCCTGGAGTAGAGGCGAGCAGTACTTC	CAWSRGEQYF
.	few	TRBJ2-7	TRBV2	TGTGCCAGCAGTGTTGGGGGCCCCTCCTACGAGCAGTACTTC	CASSVGGPSYEQYF
TRBD1	.	TRBJ1-6	TRBV4-1	TGCGCCAGCAGCCAAGGTAGGGGGCTTAATTCACCCCTCCACTTT	CASSQGRGLNSPLHF
TRBD1	.	TRBJ1-4	TRBV23-1	TGCGCCAGCAGTCAAGGACAGGGAGTTGAAAAACTGTTTTTT	CASSQGQGVEKLFF
.	.	TRBJ2-3	TRBV7-9	TGTGCCAGCAGCTTAGTAATTGAGGATACGCAGTATTTT	CASSLVIEDTQYF
.	.	TRBJ2-5	TRBV29-1	TGCAGCGTTGAACGACTACAACCATCTGAGACCCAGTACTTC	CSVERLQPSETQYF
.	few	TRBJ1-5	TRBV6-6	TGTGCCAGCAGTTACGGGGAGAGCAATCAGCCCCAGCATTTT	CASSYGESNQPQHF
TRBD2	.	TRBJ2-3	TRBV3-1/TRBV3-2	TGTGCCAGCAGCCAAGTTGAGCCTAGCGGAGGCACAGATACGCAGTATTTT	CASSQVEPSGGTDTQYF
TRBD1	.	TRBJ2-2	TRBV2	TGTGCCAGCCACAGGGGTTATGCCACCGGGGAGCTGTTTTTT	CASHRGYATGELFF
.	once	TRBJ1-6	TRBV11-2	TGTGCCAGCAGCCAACAGGCATCTAATTCACCCCTCCACTTT	CASSQQASNSPLHF
.	.	TRBJ1-6	TRBV20-1	TGCAGTGCCAACGGGGGAACCCTCCACTTT	CSANGGTLHF
.	.	TRBJ2-3	TRBV13	TGTGCCAGCAGCGCCAGGGGTTTAAGGACAGATACGCAGTATTTT	CASSARGLRTDTQYF
TRBD2	once	TRBJ2-3	TRBV7-2	TGTGCCAGCAGCTTAGGCGGGGGGCTGGGCACAGATACGCAGTATTTT	CASSLGGGLGTDTQYF
.	.	TRBJ1-1	TRBV9	TGTGCCAGCAGCGAGGGTACCTTCCCCGGGGTGGTGGGCACTGAAGCTTTCTTT	CASSEGTFPGVVGTEAFF
.	.	TRBJ2-7	TRBV14	TGTGCCAGCAGCCAAGATGGGTACAGGTTCACCTACGAGCAGTACTTC	CASSQDGYRFTYEQYF
TRBD1	.	TRBJ1-1	TRBV5-1	TGCGCCAGCAGCCCTACAGGGGCTGAAGCTTTCTTT	CASSPTGAEAFF
.	.	TRBJ1-3	TRBV4-2	TGTGCCAGCAGCCAAGTGTCCCGCTCTGGAAACACCATATATTTT	CASSQVSRSGNTIYF
TRBD1	.	TRBJ2-3	TRBV2	TGTGCCAGCAGACTCGGACAGGGGGCAGGCACAGATACGCAGTATTTT	CASRLGQGAGTDTQYF
TRBD1	.	TRBJ2-3	TRBV30	TGTGCCTGGAAGGACAGGGGGCCCAGCACAGATACGCAGTATTTT	CAWKDRGPSTDTQYF
.	.	TRBJ1-2	TRBV29-1	TGCAGCGTTGACAAGGAGGGTGGCTACACCTTC	CSVDKEGGYTF
TRBD1	.	TRBJ1-1	TRBV7-2	TGTGCCAGCAGCCAAGGGACAGTGAACACTGAAGCTTTCTTT	CASSQGTVNTEAFF
TRBD1	.	TRBJ1-6	TRBV4-1	TGCGCCAGCAGCCAAGAAGGGGGCCAATCACCCCTCCACTTT	CASSQEGGQSPLHF
.	.	TRBJ1-1	TRBV6-1	TGTGCCAGCAGTGAAGCGGGGGGTCCTCAGGACACTGAAGCTTTCTTT	CASSEAGGPQDTEAFF
.	.	TRBJ1-4	TRBV6-1	TGTGCCAGCAGTGACGGGGGGGCGGCTAATGAAAAACTGTTTTTT	CASSDGGAANEKLFF
.	.	TRBJ1-6	TRBV4-1	TGCGCCAGCAGCCACCCCGCCACAGGGTCCTATAATTCACCCCTCCACTTT	CASSHPATGSYNSPLHF
TRBD2	once	TRBJ2-1	TRBV10-1	TGCGCCAGCAGTGAGTCTGCGGGGGAAATGTACAATGAGCAGTTCTTC	CASSESAGEMYNEQFF
.	.	TRBJ2-3	TRBV28	TGTGCCAGCAGACCAGGGTTTGGAAGGACAGATACGCAGTATTTT	CASRPGFGRTDTQYF
.	.	TRBJ1-3	TRBV4-1	TGCGCCAGCAGCCAAGATCGTCCCTGGACAGACTCTGGAAACACCATATATTTT	CASSQDRPWTDSGNTIYF
TRBD1	.	TRBJ1-3	TRBV5-1	TGCGCCAGCAGCGAAGGGACAGACTCTGGAAACACCATATATTTT	CASSEGTDSGNTIYF
.	.	TRBJ2-5	TRBV9	TGTGCCAGCAGCACAAGACCCGGGGAGACCCAGTACTTC	CASSTRPGETQYF
.	.	TRBJ2-5	TRBV30	TGTGCCTGGACTGGGGGGGCCCCACAAGAGACCCAGTACTTC	CAWTGGAPQETQYF
TRBD1	.	TRBJ1-5	TRBV7-8	TGTGCCAGCAGCCATGACAGGGGAAATCAGCCCCAGCATTTT	CASSHDRGNQPQHF
TRBD2	.	TRBJ2-1	TRBV12-5	TGTGCTAGTGGTTTGGTAGCGGGGGCCGGTAGCTCCTACAATGAGCAGTTCTTC	CASGLVAGAGSSYNEQFF
.	.	TRBJ1-5	TRBV7-2	TGTGCCAGCAGCTTAGTTGCGGGGAGGATCAATCAGCCCCAGCATTTT	CASSLVAGRINQPQHF
TRBD2	.	TRBJ2-3	TRBV10-1	TGCGCCAGCAGTGGAACTAGCGGGGGGTCAGGCAGCACAGATACGCAGTATTTT	CASSGTSGGSGSTDTQYF
TRBD1	.	TRBJ1-1	TRBV3-1/TRBV3-2	TGTGCCAGCAGCCAAAGGGGGACAGGGGGAACTGAAGCTTTCTTT	CASSQRGTGGTEAFF
TRBD2	.	TRBJ2-1	TRBV28	TGTGCCAGCAGCCGCCTCGGGACTAGCGGGGCCGAGCAGTTCTTC	CASSRLGTSGAEQFF
.	.	TRBJ2-5	TRBV5-6	TGTGCCAGCAGCTTGATCGGACAGCAAGAGACCCAGTACTTC	CASSLIGQQETQYF
TRBD2	.	TRBJ2-3	TRBV3-1/TRBV3-2	TGTGCCAGCAGCCGGCCGATAAGCGGGGGGCGCACAGATACGCAGTATTTT	CASSRPISGGRTDTQYF
TRBD1	.	TRBJ2-7	TRBV4-1	TGCGCCAGCAGCCAAGGGACAGGAGTATACGAGCAGTACTTC	CASSQGTGVYEQYF
.	.	TRBJ2-7	TRBV20-1	TGCAGTGCTAGCCTGCGCTACGAGCAGTACTTC	CSASLRYEQYF
TRBD2	.	TRBJ2-3	TRBV3-1/TRBV3-2	TGTGCCAGCAGCCTACTAGCGGGGGGCCCCGACACGCAGTATTTT	CASSLLAGGPDTQYF
.	.	TRBJ1-5	TRBV14	TGTGCCAGCAACAGGGACATAAATCAGCCCCAGCATTTT	CASNRDINQPQHF
TRBD1	.	TRBJ1-1	TRBV7-2	TGTGCCAGCAGCAAGGACAGGGGTTGGACTGAAGCTTTCTTT	CASSKDRGWTEAFF
.	.	TRBJ2-7	TRBV5-1	TGCGCCAGCAGCCGTACGACAGGTCTGGCCGAGCAGTACTTC	CASSRTTGLAEQYF
.	.	TRBJ2-6	TRBV21-1	TGTGCCAGCATAGGGGGAACTGGGGCCAACGTCCTGACTTTC	CASIGGTGANVLTF